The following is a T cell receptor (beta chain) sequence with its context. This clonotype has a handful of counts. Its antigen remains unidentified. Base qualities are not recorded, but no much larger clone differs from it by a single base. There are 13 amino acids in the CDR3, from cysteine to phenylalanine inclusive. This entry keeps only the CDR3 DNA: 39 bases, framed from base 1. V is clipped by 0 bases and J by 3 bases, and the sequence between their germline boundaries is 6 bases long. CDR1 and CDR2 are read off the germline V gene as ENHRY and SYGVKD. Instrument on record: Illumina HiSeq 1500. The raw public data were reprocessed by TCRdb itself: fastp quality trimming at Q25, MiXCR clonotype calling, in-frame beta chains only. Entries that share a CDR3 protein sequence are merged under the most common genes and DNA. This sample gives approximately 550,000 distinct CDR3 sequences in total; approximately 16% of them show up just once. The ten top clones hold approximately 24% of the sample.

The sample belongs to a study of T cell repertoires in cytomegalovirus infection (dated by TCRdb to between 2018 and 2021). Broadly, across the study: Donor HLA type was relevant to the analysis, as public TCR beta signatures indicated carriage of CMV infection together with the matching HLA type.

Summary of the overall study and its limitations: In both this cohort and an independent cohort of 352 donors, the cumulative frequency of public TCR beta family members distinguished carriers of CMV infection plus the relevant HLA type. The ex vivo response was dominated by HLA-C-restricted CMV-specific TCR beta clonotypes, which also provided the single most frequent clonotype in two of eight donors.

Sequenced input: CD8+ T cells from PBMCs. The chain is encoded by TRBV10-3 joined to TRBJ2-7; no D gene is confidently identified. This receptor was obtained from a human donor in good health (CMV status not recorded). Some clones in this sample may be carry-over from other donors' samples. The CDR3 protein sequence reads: CAISESRYYEQYF. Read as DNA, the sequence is TGTGCCATCAGTGAGTCCAGGTACTACGAGCAGTACTTC.